This T cell receptor beta chain was identified in a study of shared clonotypes between healthy human individuals. The protocol was immunoSEQ multiplex PCR, while the TCRdb copy is restricted to in-frame clones and leaves out a portion. Counted here are 850,000 to 1,200,000 clones, about 76% occurring once; the ten biggest clones make up around 1.5%. V trimming: 1 base; J trimming: 5 bases; junction bases outside the gene matches: 6. Germline assignment: CDR1 SGHDN and CDR2 FVKESK. There are 15 residues in the CDR3. This clonotype was sampled from a man younger than 35 in good health. Sequenced sample: memory CD4+ T cells sorted from blood. As for subset: CD45RA-negative fraction. The chain joins TRBV14 to TRBJ2-5, with TRBD1 identical over 8 bases. CDR3 in amino acids: CASSQGRQGIETQYF. The DNA for the CDR3 is TGTGCCAGCAGCCAAGGGAGACAGGGGATTGAGACCCAGTACTTC.